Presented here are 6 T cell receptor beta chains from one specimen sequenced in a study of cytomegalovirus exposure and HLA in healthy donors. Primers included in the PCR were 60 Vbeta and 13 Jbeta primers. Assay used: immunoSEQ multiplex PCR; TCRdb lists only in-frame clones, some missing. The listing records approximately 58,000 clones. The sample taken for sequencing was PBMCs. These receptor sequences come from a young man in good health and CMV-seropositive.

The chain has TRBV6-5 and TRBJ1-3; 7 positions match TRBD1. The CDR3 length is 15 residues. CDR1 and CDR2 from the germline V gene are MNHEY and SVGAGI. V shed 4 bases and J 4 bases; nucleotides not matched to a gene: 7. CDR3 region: CASSSTGLAGNTIYF. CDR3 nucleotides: TGTGCCAGCAGTTCGACAGGGCTCGCAGGAAACACCATATATTTT.

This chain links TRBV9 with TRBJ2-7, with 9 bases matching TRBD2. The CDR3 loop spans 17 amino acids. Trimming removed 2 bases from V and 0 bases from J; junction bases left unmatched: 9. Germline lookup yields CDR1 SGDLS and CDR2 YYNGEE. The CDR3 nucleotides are TGTGCCAGCAGCGTCGGGCTAGCGGGATCGAGCTCCTACGAGCAGTACTTC. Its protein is CASSVGLAGSSSYEQYF.

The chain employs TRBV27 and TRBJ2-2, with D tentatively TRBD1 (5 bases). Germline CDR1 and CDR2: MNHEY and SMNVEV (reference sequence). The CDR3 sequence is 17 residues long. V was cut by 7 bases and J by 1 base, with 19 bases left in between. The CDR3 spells CASTAWTSLRNTGELFF. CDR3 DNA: TGTGCCAGCACCGCCTGGACATCACTAAGGAACACCGGGGAGCTGTTTTTT.

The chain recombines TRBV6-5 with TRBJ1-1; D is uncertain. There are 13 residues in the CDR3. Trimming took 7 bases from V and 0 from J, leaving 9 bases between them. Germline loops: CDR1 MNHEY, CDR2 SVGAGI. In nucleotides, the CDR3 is TGTGCCAGCACCCACGGGTTGAACACTGAAGCTTTCTTT. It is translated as CASTHGLNTEAFF.

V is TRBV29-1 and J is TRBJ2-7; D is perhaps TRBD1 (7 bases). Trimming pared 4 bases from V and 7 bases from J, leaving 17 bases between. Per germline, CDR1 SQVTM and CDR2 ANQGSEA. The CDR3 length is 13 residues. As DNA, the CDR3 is TGCAGCGTTGGGAGACAGGGAGGTGTTGAGCAGTACTTC. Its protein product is CSVGRQGGVEQYF.

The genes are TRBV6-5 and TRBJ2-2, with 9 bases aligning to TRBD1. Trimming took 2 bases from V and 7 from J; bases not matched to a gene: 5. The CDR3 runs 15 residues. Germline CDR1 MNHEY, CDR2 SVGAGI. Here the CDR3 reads CASSYTDRGVGELFF. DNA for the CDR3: TGTGCCAGCAGTTACACGGACAGGGGTGTCGGGGAGCTGTTTTTT.